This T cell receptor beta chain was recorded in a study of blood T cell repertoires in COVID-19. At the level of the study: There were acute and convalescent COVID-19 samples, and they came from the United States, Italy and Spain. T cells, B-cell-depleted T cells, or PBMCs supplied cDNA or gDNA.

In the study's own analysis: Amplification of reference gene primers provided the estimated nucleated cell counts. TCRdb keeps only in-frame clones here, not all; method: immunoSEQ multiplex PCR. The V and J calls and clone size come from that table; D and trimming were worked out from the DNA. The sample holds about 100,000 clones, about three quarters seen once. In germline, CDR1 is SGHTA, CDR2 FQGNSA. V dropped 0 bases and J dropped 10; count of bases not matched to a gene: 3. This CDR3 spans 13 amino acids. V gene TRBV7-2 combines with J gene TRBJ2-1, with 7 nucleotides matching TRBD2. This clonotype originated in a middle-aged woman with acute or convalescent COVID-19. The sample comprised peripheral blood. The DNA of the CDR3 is TGTGCCAGCAGCTTAGCGCCGGGACTAGAGCAGTTCTTC. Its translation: CASSLAPGLEQFF.